Shown below are 6 T cell receptor beta chains from a single sample sequenced in a study of blood T cell repertoires in COVID-19. Clones were read by immunoSEQ multiplex PCR, and TCRdb kept only the in-frame ones, dropping some. The sample yields about 75,000 clones, approximately 90% seen once. The sample was peripheral blood. The receptor set was obtained from a human donor in a cohort sampled during active COVID-19.

This chain joins TRBV3-1 (or the pseudogene TRBV3-2) and TRBJ2-5, with D possibly matching TRBD1 (5 bases). With 2 bases removed from V and 5 bases from J, the gap between germline ends came to 15 bases. There are 15 residues in the CDR3. Germline-derived CDR1 and CDR2 are LGHDT and YNNKEL (reference sequence). The CDR3 DNA follows: TGTGCCAGCAGCCAAAGGGGTCCTTCCAGGGAGACCCAGTACTTC. This gives the protein CASSQRGPSRETQYF.

The CDR3 spells CASSRPGRLAFF. The CDR3 DNA sequence: TGTGCCAGCAGCCGACCAGGGAGGTTGGCTTTCTTT. The V and J genes are TRBV11-2 and TRBJ1-1, with D possibly TRBD1 on 5 matching bases. The CDR3 sequence is 12 residues long. The V end lost 5 bases, the J end lost 11 bases, and 15 bases lay between the germline ends. Looked up from germline, CDR1 is SGHAT and CDR2 is FQNNGV.

Sample share makes this clone medium-sized. One end of the junction does not line up with germline, which may come from a read error. The chain's CDR3 is CASSRAGQGSSLVF. The CDR3 DNA reads TGTGCCAGCAGTCGAGCGGGACAGGGATCTTCCTTGGTCTTC. This chain uses TRBV28 with TRBJ1-2; the match to TRBD1 covers 9 bases. Germline V gene data show CDR1 as MDHEN and CDR2 as SYDVKM. This CDR3 has 14 residues.

The V gene is TRBV7-2, the J gene TRBJ1-2; D is unclear. Germline V gene sequence: CDR1 SGHTA, CDR2 FQGNSA. The CDR3 runs 13 residues. V lost 5 bases, J lost 8 bases, and 15 bases lay in between. The CDR3 nucleotides read TGTGCCAGCAGCCCGGAGGCTTCTGGCGGCTACACCTTC. This translates into CASSPEASGGYTF.

CDR3 nucleotide sequence: TGTGCCAGCAGCGCGGCGGGGAATGAGCAGTTCTTC. Protein product: CASSAAGNEQFF. The V and J genes are TRBV11-3 and TRBJ2-1; possibly TRBD2 for D (6 bases). The CDR3 is 12 amino acids. Trimming removed 5 bases from V and 7 bases from J, with 9 bases in between. Germline V lookup: CDR1 SGHNT, CDR2 YENEEA.

This chain uses TRBV9 with TRBJ2-3; D remains ambiguous. This CDR3 has 15 residues. The germline V and J ends were trimmed by 2 bases and 1 base, with 11 bases remaining between them. Germline lookup yields CDR1 SGDLS and CDR2 YYNGEE. The CDR3 coding sequence is TGTGCCAGCAGCGTGCAAGGAGCCGGCACAGATACGCAGTATTTT. Its protein product is CASSVQGAGTDTQYF.